Listed below are T cell receptor beta chains from one sample, sequenced in a study of shared clonotypes between healthy human individuals. The protocol was immunoSEQ multiplex PCR, while the TCRdb copy is restricted to in-frame clones and leaves out a portion. The sample lists about 2.4 million clones, 93% occurring once. The sample comprised naive CD4+ T cells from PBMCs. The origin of the receptors is a man aged 18 to 30 in good health. Some clones in this sample may be carry-over from other donors' samples. Each CDR3 is given with its conserved first and last residue. Fields, in order: D gene, J gene, clone size, V gene, CDR3 protein, CDR3 DNA. A D gene is named only where the DNA matches it firmly. Size is stated for part of the rows, as once, few or many counts, or as a class when the clone is expanded.

D: NA
J: TRBJ2-3
size: NA
V: TRBV19
CDR3: CASKARGTDTQYF
DNA: TGTGCCAGTAAAGCCAGGGGAACAGATACGCAGTATTTT

D: NA
J: TRBJ1-1
size: NA
V: TRBV15
CDR3: CATSRDRRNTEAFF
DNA: TGTGCCACCAGCAGAGATAGACGAAACACTGAAGCTTTCTTT

D: NA
J: TRBJ2-7
size: NA
V: TRBV6-6
CDR3: CASSLRPETAYEQYF
DNA: TGTGCCAGCAGTCTACGTCCCGAAACTGCCTACGAGCAGTACTTC

D: TRBD1
J: TRBJ2-5
size: NA
V: TRBV29-1
CDR3: CSVAETGNQETQYF
DNA: TGCAGCGTGGCCGAGACAGGGAATCAAGAGACCCAGTACTTC

D: TRBD2
J: TRBJ2-4
size: NA
V: TRBV5-4
CDR3: CASSSGLAGGPKGDIQYF
DNA: TGTGCCAGCAGCTCGGGACTAGCGGGAGGGCCCAAAGGGGACATTCAGTACTTC

D: NA
J: TRBJ2-7
size: NA
V: TRBV5-6
CDR3: CASSPPAGSEQYF
DNA: TGTGCCAGCAGCCCTCCGGCTGGGAGCGAGCAGTACTTC

D: TRBD1
J: TRBJ2-2
size: NA
V: TRBV29-1
CDR3: CSGQGAPVGELFF
DNA: TGCAGCGGCCAGGGGGCCCCGGTCGGGGAGCTGTTTTTT

D: TRBD2
J: TRBJ2-5
size: NA
V: TRBV18
CDR3: CASSQKAGATETQYF
DNA: TGTGCCAGCTCACAAAAAGCGGGAGCGACTGAGACCCAGTACTTC

D: NA
J: TRBJ1-5
size: NA
V: TRBV7-2
CDR3: CASSLEGGNQPQHF
DNA: TGTGCCAGCAGCTTGGAAGGGGGCAATCAGCCCCAGCATTTT

D: NA
J: TRBJ2-3
size: NA
V: TRBV27
CDR3: CASRTRWGGGDTQYF
DNA: TGTGCCAGCAGGACCCGGTGGGGCGGAGGAGATACGCAGTATTTT

D: TRBD1
J: TRBJ2-2
size: NA
V: TRBV7-9
CDR3: CASSPRTGGLRTGELFF
DNA: TGTGCCAGCAGCCCCAGAACAGGGGGCTTGCGCACCGGGGAGCTGTTTTTT

D: NA
J: TRBJ2-2
size: NA
V: TRBV19
CDR3: CASSIPTGELFF
DNA: TGTGCCAGTAGTATTCCAACCGGGGAGCTGTTTTTT

D: NA
J: TRBJ1-2
size: NA
V: TRBV18
CDR3: CASSALDGNYGYTF
DNA: TGTGCCAGCTCCGCCTTGGACGGTAACTATGGCTACACCTTC

D: NA
J: TRBJ1-5
size: NA
V: TRBV27
CDR3: CASSLSGIRNQPQHF
DNA: TGTGCCAGCAGTTTGTCTGGGATAAGGAATCAGCCCCAGCATTTT

D: NA
J: TRBJ2-3
size: NA
V: TRBV18
CDR3: CASSPPGRSTDTQYF
DNA: TGTGCCAGCTCACCACCGGGGCGGAGCACAGATACGCAGTATTTT

D: NA
J: TRBJ2-1
size: once
V: TRBV13
CDR3: CASSLVGGAESYNEQFF
DNA: TGTGCCAGCAGCTTAGTAGGTGGAGCGGAATCCTACAATGAGCAGTTCTTC

D: TRBD2
J: TRBJ2-2
size: NA
V: TRBV28
CDR3: CASTEGGRAETGELFF
DNA: TGTGCCAGCACCGAGGGAGGGAGGGCCGAGACCGGGGAGCTGTTTTTT

D: NA
J: TRBJ2-5
size: NA
V: TRBV5-1
CDR3: CASSAGLGRETQYF
DNA: TGCGCCAGCAGCGCCGGCCTGGGGAGAGAGACCCAGTACTTC

D: TRBD2
J: TRBJ2-2
size: NA
V: TRBV25-1
CDR3: CASNGAGGSRELFF
DNA: TGTGCCAGCAACGGTGCGGGAGGTAGCCGGGAGCTGTTTTTT

D: NA
J: TRBJ1-2
size: NA
V: TRBV28
CDR3: CASSRAQQVAYGYTF
DNA: TGTGCCAGCAGTAGGGCCCAACAGGTAGCGTATGGCTACACCTTC

D: TRBD2
J: TRBJ2-7
size: once
V: TRBV4-2
CDR3: CASSQDGGGYEQYF
DNA: TGTGCCAGCAGCCAAGATGGGGGGGGTTACGAGCAGTACTTC

D: TRBD2
J: TRBJ2-7
size: NA
V: TRBV27
CDR3: CASSLSRTSGSYEQYF
DNA: TGTGCCAGCAGTTTATCTCGCACTAGCGGGAGTTACGAGCAGTACTTC

D: TRBD2
J: TRBJ2-5
size: NA
V: TRBV9
CDR3: CASSVGTTWYQETQYF
DNA: TGTGCCAGCAGCGTGGGGACTACCTGGTACCAAGAGACCCAGTACTTC

D: TRBD1
J: TRBJ1-2
size: NA
V: TRBV18
CDR3: CASSPGQGPGYTF
DNA: TGTGCCAGCTCTCCGGGACAGGGGCCCGGCTACACCTTC

D: NA
J: TRBJ2-2
size: NA
V: TRBV25-1
CDR3: CASSEGTGELFF
DNA: TGTGCCAGCAGTGAAGGTACCGGGGAGCTGTTTTTT

D: TRBD2
J: TRBJ2-6
size: NA
V: TRBV27
CDR3: CASSWGGRTGANVLTF
DNA: TGTGCCAGCAGTTGGGGCGGGAGAACTGGGGCCAACGTCCTGACTTTC

D: TRBD2
J: TRBJ2-3
size: NA
V: TRBV6-6
CDR3: CASSPSGRETDTQYF
DNA: TGTGCCAGCAGTCCAAGCGGGAGAGAGACAGATACGCAGTATTTT

D: NA
J: TRBJ1-2
size: NA
V: TRBV5-4
CDR3: CASSRAREDGYTF
DNA: TGTGCCAGCAGCCGCGCCCGAGAGGATGGCTACACCTTC

D: TRBD1
J: TRBJ1-1
size: NA
V: TRBV19
CDR3: CASSLTLTGVTEAFF
DNA: TGTGCCAGTTCCCTGACCTTAACAGGGGTTACTGAAGCTTTCTTT

D: NA
J: TRBJ2-6
size: NA
V: TRBV5-5
CDR3: CASNPGGPGANVLTF
DNA: TGTGCCAGCAACCCCGGGGGCCCTGGGGCCAACGTCCTGACTTTC

D: TRBD2
J: TRBJ2-2
size: NA
V: TRBV5-1
CDR3: CASSTLAGASGELFF
DNA: TGCGCCAGCAGCACACTAGCGGGAGCTTCCGGGGAGCTGTTTTTT

D: TRBD1
J: TRBJ2-2
size: NA
V: TRBV5-1
CDR3: CASSPRDSFTGELFF
DNA: TGCGCCAGCAGCCCTAGGGACAGCTTCACCGGGGAGCTGTTTTTT

D: NA
J: TRBJ2-7
size: NA
V: TRBV29-1
CDR3: CSVWDLAEQYF
DNA: TGCAGCGTTTGGGATCTCGCCGAGCAGTACTTC

D: NA
J: TRBJ1-5
size: NA
V: TRBV19
CDR3: CASRSLGQLNQPQHF
DNA: TGTGCCAGTCGTAGTCTCGGACAGCTAAATCAGCCCCAGCATTTT

D: TRBD1
J: TRBJ1-6
size: NA
V: TRBV5-4
CDR3: CASSSKSYFDRVDSPLHF
DNA: TGTGCCAGCAGCTCCAAATCTTACTTCGACAGGGTAGACTCACCCCTCCACTTT

D: NA
J: TRBJ1-1
size: NA
V: TRBV19
CDR3: CASLRQASTEAFF
DNA: TGTGCCAGTCTCAGACAGGCCTCCACTGAAGCTTTCTTT

D: TRBD1
J: TRBJ1-2
size: NA
V: TRBV7-2
CDR3: CASSQDRGRSYGYTF
DNA: TGTGCCAGCAGCCAAGACAGGGGGCGAAGCTATGGCTACACCTTC

D: NA
J: TRBJ2-7
size: NA
V: TRBV7-8
CDR3: CASSLQGPYFYEQYF
DNA: TGTGCCAGCAGCTTGCAGGGGCCCTACTTCTACGAGCAGTACTTC

D: NA
J: TRBJ2-5
size: NA
V: TRBV5-1
CDR3: CASSSGDAQETQYF
DNA: TGCGCCAGCAGCTCAGGGGACGCCCAAGAGACCCAGTACTTC

D: NA
J: TRBJ2-5
size: NA
V: TRBV9
CDR3: CASSVVATGAAQYF
DNA: TGTGCCAGCAGCGTAGTGGCTACCGGGGCGGCCCAGTACTTC

D: NA
J: TRBJ2-1
size: NA
V: TRBV6-5
CDR3: CASSYYRVSYNEQFF
DNA: TGTGCCAGCAGTTACTACAGGGTCTCCTACAATGAGCAGTTCTTC